The 27 T cell receptor beta chains listed next were all sequenced from one sample in a study of blood T cell repertoires in COVID-19. Here immunoSEQ multiplex PCR was the method, and the copy in TCRdb shows in-frame clones only, minus some. The sample lists a few hundred thousand clones; around nine tenths were seen once. The material sequenced was PBMCs or T cells enriched from blood (not recorded which). The origin of the receptors is a woman in her 30s who had recovered from COVID-19.

The gene calls are TRBV19 and TRBJ1-6, with 7 nucleotides matching TRBD1. The CDR3 length is 13 residues. Germline CDR1 LNHDA, CDR2 SQIVND (reference sequence). V lost 8 bases, J lost 10 bases, and 8 bases stayed unmatched. CDR3 sequence reads: CASHRDRGSPLHF. The CDR3 coding sequence is TGTGCCAGTCACCGGGACAGAGGGTCACCCCTCCACTTT. Full variable domain (rest looked up from reference TRBV19 and TRBJ1-6): DGGITQSPKYLFRKEGQNVTLSCEQNLNHDAMYWYRQDPGQGLRLIYYSQIVNDFQKGDIAEGYSVSREKKESFPLTVTSAQKNPTAFYLCASHRDRGSPLHFGNGTRLTVT.

The chain has TRBV30 and TRBJ2-3, with TRBD1 identical over 8 bases. The CDR3 has 16 residues. The trim removed 0 bases at V and 6 bases at J, leaving 11 bases unmatched. The germline CDR1 and CDR2 sequences are GTSNPN and SVGIG (reference sequence). The DNA for the CDR3 is TGTGCCTGGAGTGTAAGGGGGCCAGGGGGCATGGATACGCAGTATTTT. Translation gives CAWSVRGPGGMDTQYF.

In its sample, this clone was seen once. The chain joins TRBV5-6 to TRBJ2-1, with 9 bases matching TRBD2. Looked up from germline, CDR1 is SGHDT and CDR2 is YYEEEE. The CDR3 is made up of 16 amino acids. Germline trimming cut 4 bases from V and 4 bases from J; bases unmatched to any gene: 9. Here the CDR3 DNA reads TGTGCCAGCAGCGAGCCCAGCGGGGGGACTTACAATGAGCAGTTCTTC. Protein sequence: CASSEPSGGTYNEQFF.

The CDR3 loop reads CSVALRHTDTQYF. The CDR3 coding sequence is TGCAGCGTTGCCTTGCGGCACACAGATACGCAGTATTTT. The V gene is TRBV29-1, the J gene TRBJ2-3; the D is unclear. The CDR3 length is 13 residues. CDR1 is SQVTM and CDR2 is ANQGSEA in the germline V gene. Between the trimmed V and J ends, which lost 4 bases and 2 bases, there was a span of 10 bases.

This clone was seen a single time. The chain is built from TRBV25-1 and TRBJ1-6, with D possibly matching TRBD1 (6 bases). The CDR3 runs 14 residues. V gave up 3 bases and J gave up 9 bases, with 12 bases separating them. The germline CDR1 and CDR2 sequences are MGHDK and SYGVNS. The CDR3 nucleotides read TGTGCCAGCAGTGATTCAGGGGTGAGTTCACCCCTCCACTTT. Its translation: CASSDSGVSSPLHF.

The chain has TRBV23-1 and TRBJ2-7; TRBD2 is a possible D gene (6 bases). TRBV23-1 is an ORF, and what it does is uncertain. Trimming pared 8 bases from V and 2 bases from J, leaving 13 bases between. CDR3 length: 13 residues. This CDR3 reads CASCGDLAYEQYF. The CDR3 bases are TGCGCCAGCTGCGGGGACTTAGCCTACGAGCAGTACTTC.

The CDR3 spells CAITSGGDNEQFF. CDR3 coding DNA: TGTGCCATAACTAGCGGGGGGGACAATGAGCAGTTCTTC. The chain employs TRBV10-3 and TRBJ2-1; 13 bases fit TRBD2. V lost 9 bases, J lost 5 bases, and 1 base stayed unmatched. CDR1 is ENHRY, CDR2 SYGVKD, per germline. The length of the CDR3 is 13 residues.

The rearrangement uses TRBV4-1 and TRBJ2-2; maybe TRBD1 (7 bases). Germline CDR1 reads MGHRA; CDR2 reads YSYEKL. The CDR3 length is 19 residues. The ends were cut back, 1 base at V and 1 base at J, with 19 bases in the middle. In DNA, the CDR3 is TGCGCCAGCAGCCAAGGTCCCAAAGGGGGGACAGAGAACACCGGGGAGCTGTTTTTT. Its protein is CASSQGPKGGTENTGELFF.

The chain is built from TRBV28 and TRBJ1-5; D may be TRBD1 (6 bases). Looked up from germline, CDR1 is MDHEN and CDR2 is SYDVKM. This CDR3 region has 17 residues. V lost 2 bases, J lost 0 bases, and 14 bases lay in between. The CDR3 coding sequence is TGTGCCAGCAGTTTACTTGGCAGGGGATATAGCAATCAGCCCCAGCATTTT. This encodes CASSLLGRGYSNQPQHF.

The genes are TRBV3-1 (or the pseudogene TRBV3-2) and TRBJ1-4; possible D gene TRBD1, 6 bases. Per germline, CDR1 LGHDT and CDR2 YNNKEL (reference sequence). The CDR3 is 14 amino acids. Trimming took off 2 bases at V and 10 bases at J, with 14 bases between the two ends. CDR3 nucleotides: TGTGCCAGCAGCCAATCGACGACAGGAGTAAAACTGTTTTTT. Translated, it gives CASSQSTTGVKLFF.

This clone is a singleton in its sample. The chain links TRBV5-6 to TRBJ1-3; 8 positions agree with TRBD1. CDR1 SGHDT and CDR2 YYEEEE come from the germline V gene. Germline trimming cut 6 bases from V and 2 bases from J; bases unmatched to any gene: 4. The CDR3 is 14 residues long. In nucleotides, the CDR3 is TGTGCCAGCAAACTGGACAGGGCTGGAAACACCATATATTTT. As protein: CASKLDRAGNTIYF. The full variable domain, in which reference TRBV5-6 and TRBJ1-3 provide the parts outside the CDR3, is DAGVTQSPTHLIKTRGQQVTLRCSPKSGHDTVSWYQQALGQGPQFIFQYYEEEERQRGNFPDRFSGHQFPNYSSELNVNALLLGDSALYLCASKLDRAGNTIYFGEGSWLTVV.

This sequence joins TRBV19 and TRBJ1-4; TRBD1 agrees at 7 bases. J lost 7 bases, V lost 4 bases, and 9 bases had no gene match. Germline V gene lookup returns CDR1 LNHDA and CDR2 SQIVND (reference sequence). The CDR3 contains 15 residues. This CDR3 reads CASSTSGTEGEKLFF. CDR3 coding DNA: TGTGCCAGTAGTACCTCCGGGACAGAAGGTGAAAAACTGTTTTTT. The entire variable domain, with the rest obtained from reference TRBV19 and TRBJ1-4, is as follows: DGGITQSPKYLFRKEGQNVTLSCEQNLNHDAMYWYRQDPGQGLRLIYYSQIVNDFQKGDIAEGYSVSREKKESFPLTVTSAQKNPTAFYLCASSTSGTEGEKLFFGSGTQLSVL.

The chain uses TRBV6-2 or TRBV6-3 and TRBJ1-1; D remains unclear. Deletions cut 0 bases from V and 6 bases from J, with 11 bases between. Germline V lookup: CDR1 MNHEY, CDR2 SVGEGT. CDR3 length: 14 residues. The CDR3 DNA reads as TGTGCCAGCAGTTACTCGGCCGGGTCGGCTGAAGCTTTCTTT. Its protein product is CASSYSAGSAEAFF.

In its sample, this clone was seen a few times. The chain carries TRBV5-1 and TRBJ1-2; TRBD1 agrees at 7 bases. CDR1 and CDR2 from the germline V gene are SGHRS and YFSETQ. This CDR3 region has 15 residues. After removal of 3 bases from V and 7 bases from J, the junction contained 12 bases not matched to a gene. This CDR3 reads CASSSPGQAAGGYTF. CDR3 coding DNA: TGCGCCAGCAGCTCACCAGGACAGGCCGCGGGTGGCTACACCTTC.

The chain has TRBV27 and TRBJ1-2; tentatively, D is TRBD1 (6 bases). V was cut by 7 bases and J by 3 bases, with 12 bases left in between. The CDR3 has 13 amino acids. Per the germline V gene, CDR1 is MNHEY and CDR2 is SMNVEV (reference sequence). In nucleotides, the CDR3 is TGTGCCAGCAAGGACAGCCTGGACTATGGCTACACCTTC. This sequence encodes CASKDSLDYGYTF.

This chain connects TRBV11-1 to TRBJ2-1, with TRBD1 matching over 8 bases. The CDR3 loop spans 14 amino acids. V was pared by 6 bases and J by 6 bases, with 7 bases of the junction left unmatched. Looked up from germline, CDR1 is SGHAT and CDR2 is FQDESV (reference sequence). This CDR3 reads CASSSPRGLNEQFF. The CDR3 DNA reads as TGTGCCAGCAGTTCCCCCAGGGGGCTCAATGAGCAGTTCTTC.

This clone showed up just a few times. The chain employs TRBV3-1 (or the pseudogene TRBV3-2) and TRBJ1-2; TRBD1 matches at 12 bases. V lost 5 bases to trimming and J lost 8 bases; unmatched junction nucleotides: 12. This CDR3 is built from 16 residues. Germline CDR1 is LGHDT and CDR2 is YNNKEL (reference sequence). CDR3 sequence reads: CASSKVPGTGGFGYTF. The CDR3 DNA sequence: TGTGCCAGCAGCAAAGTACCCGGGACAGGGGGCTTCGGCTACACCTTC.

The chain links TRBV18 to TRBJ1-2, with 7 bases lining up with TRBD1. The germline gives CDR1 KGHSH, CDR2 LQKENI. The CDR3 loop spans 15 amino acids. The J segment lost 7 bases and the V segment lost 0 bases, leaving 8 bases of the junction unmatched. For the CDR3, the DNA is TGTGCCAGCTCACCACCGGAGGGGGCGCGTGGTGGCTACACCTTC. This translates into CASSPPEGARGGYTF. The full variable domain, in which reference TRBV18 and TRBJ1-2 provide the parts outside the CDR3, is NAGVMQNPRHLVRRRGQEARLRCSPMKGHSHVYWYRQLPEEGLKFMVYLQKENIIDESGMPKERFSAEFPKEGPSILRIQQVVRGDSAAYFCASSPPEGARGGYTFGSGTRLTVV.

The V call is TRBV5-1, the J call TRBJ2-1; D is unclear. The CDR3 contains 11 residues. V was cut by 6 bases and J by 4 bases, with 5 bases left in between. The germline V gene has CDR1 SGHRS and CDR2 YFSETQ. The CDR3 loop is CASTGYNEQFF. CDR3 bases: TGCGCCAGCACCGGGTACAATGAGCAGTTCTTC.

The chain links TRBV9 to TRBJ1-5; unclear D gene. CDR3 length equals 15 residues. V was trimmed by 4 bases and J by 7 bases, leaving 18 bases between them. Germline V gene lookup returns CDR1 SGDLS and CDR2 YYNGEE. This chain's CDR3 is CASSWSGVAVQPQHF. The DNA of the CDR3 is TGTGCCAGCAGCTGGTCCGGGGTGGCCGTCCAGCCCCAGCATTTT.

The chain employs TRBV7-9 and TRBJ2-1, with 12 positions matching TRBD1. Germline CDR1 reads SEHNR; CDR2 reads FQNEAQ (reference sequence). CDR3 length: 15 amino acids. J was trimmed by 7 bases and V by 7 bases; bases with no gene match: 8. The CDR3 bases are TGTGCCAGCACTACCGGGACAGGGGGCAGGAATGAGCAGTTCTTC. Protein: CASTTGTGGRNEQFF.

V usage is TRBV19 and J usage is TRBJ1-2, with TRBD1 as a possible D gene (6 bases). V was trimmed by 2 bases and J by 3 bases, leaving 13 bases between them. Germline loops: CDR1 LNHDA, CDR2 SQIVND (reference sequence). CDR3 length equals 15 residues. The CDR3 DNA sequence: TGTGCCAGTAGTATATCGAGGGGGATTGACTATGGCTACACCTTC. Its protein is CASSISRGIDYGYTF.

This chain joins TRBV30 and TRBJ2-7; weak D call: TRBD1 (5 bases). Trimming took off 3 bases at V and 4 bases at J, with 22 bases between the two ends. This CDR3 spans 16 amino acids. Germline-derived CDR1 and CDR2 are GTSNPN and SVGIG (reference sequence). CDR3 DNA sequence: TGTGCCTGGAGAAACCCATTGGGGTCAGGGATGTACGAGCAGTACTTC. It specifies CAWRNPLGSGMYEQYF.

The V and J genes are TRBV19 and TRBJ2-7, with TRBD1 matching 7 bases. This CDR3 comprises 14 residues. The ends lost 3 bases at V and 6 bases at J; junction bases unmatched: 8. CDR1 and CDR2 (germline): LNHDA, SQIVND (reference sequence). The CDR3 is CASSIGAGGSEQYF. Written as DNA, the CDR3 is TGTGCCAGTAGTATTGGGGCAGGGGGAAGCGAGCAGTACTTC.

The rearrangement links TRBV9 to TRBJ2-3, with 10 bases identical to TRBD2. The V gene's germline CDR1 is SGDLS and CDR2 YYNGEE. This CDR3 has 16 amino acids. With V trimmed by 1 base and J by 4 bases, 6 bases remained unmatched. This chain's CDR3 is CASSVRSGGVADTQYF. As DNA, the CDR3 is TGTGCCAGCAGCGTAAGGAGCGGGGGGGTAGCAGATACGCAGTATTTT.

The V gene is TRBV7-9, the J gene TRBJ1-5; D gene uncertain. Germline-derived CDR1 and CDR2 are SEHNR and FQNEAQ (reference sequence). V was cut by 1 base and J by 7 bases, with 8 bases left in between. The length of the CDR3 is 13 residues. Written as DNA, the CDR3 is TGTGCCAGCAGCTTAGGGAACTACCAGCCCCAGCATTTT. It codes for CASSLGNYQPQHF. The variable domain in full, with the rest retrieved from reference TRBV7-9 and TRBJ1-5, is DTGVSQNPRHKITKRGQNVTFRCDPISEHNRLYWYRQTLGQGPEFLTYFQNEAQLEKSRLLSDRFSAERPKGSFSTLEIQRTEQGDSAMYLCASSLGNYQPQHFGDGTRLSIL.

The chain has TRBV7-2 and TRBJ1-2; D is uncertain. CDR3 length: 14 residues. V was pared by 1 base and J by 4 bases, with 10 bases between. Germline CDR1 reads SGHTA; CDR2 reads FQGNSA. CDR3 sequence reads: CASSLGVRSYGYTF. The CDR3 DNA reads TGTGCCAGCAGCTTAGGTGTCCGTTCCTATGGCTACACCTTC. The entire variable domain, with the rest obtained from reference TRBV7-2 and TRBJ1-2, is as follows: GAGVSQSPSNKVTEKGKDVELRCDPISGHTALYWYRQSLGQGLEFLIYFQGNSAPDKSGLPSDRFSAERTGGSVSTLTIQRTQQEDSAVYLCASSLGVRSYGYTFGSGTRLTVV.